Listed here are 8 T cell receptor beta chains from one sample, sequenced in a study of blood T cell repertoires in COVID-19 (dated by TCRdb to the early 2020s). The library was prepared using the immunoSEQ multiplex PCR assay. TCRdb took over this immuneACCESS table, retaining in-frame rearrangements with V and J assigned. Such tables are incomplete; in checked studies, under half of the missing clones stem from an unresolved V gene, and the remainder is unexplained. The sample records approximately 240,000 clones, around four fifths of which are singletons. The ten largest clones represent 3% to 4% of the sample. The specimen was peripheral blood. These receptors were obtained from a woman aged 40 to 55 with active or convalescent COVID-19.

V gene TRBV7-6 combines with J gene TRBJ1-2; TRBD1 matches at 7 bases. In germline, CDR1 is SGHVS, CDR2 FNYEAQ. Trimming cost V 4 bases and J 4 bases; bases outside gene matches: 6. This CDR3 comprises 14 residues. DNA for the CDR3: TGTGCCAGCAGCTCCCGACAGGGTCTCTATGGCTACACCTTC. Translation: CASSSRQGLYGYTF.

V gene TRBV5-6 combines with J gene TRBJ2-2; 7 nucleotides line up with TRBD2. J was trimmed by 5 bases and V by 3 bases; bases with no gene match: 10. The germline CDR1 and CDR2 sequences are SGHDT and YYEEEE. This CDR3 is 16 amino acids long. CDR3: CASSWSGAPRTGELFF. As DNA, the CDR3 is TGTGCCAGCAGCTGGAGCGGGGCCCCACGGACCGGGGAGCTGTTTTTT.

The CDR3 is CASSQSKTEAFF. The CDR3 DNA follows: TGTGCCAGCAGCCAATCCAAAACTGAAGCTTTCTTT. This chain connects TRBV16 to TRBJ1-1; D not certain. With 0 bases removed from V and 5 bases from J, the gap between germline ends came to 4 bases. Germline loops: CDR1 KGHSY, CDR2 FQNENV. There are 12 residues in the CDR3.

The V gene is TRBV10-3, the J gene TRBJ1-5; no definite D call. V was clipped by 0 bases and J by 2 bases, with 14 bases between them. Germline V gene lookup returns CDR1 ENHRY and CDR2 SYGVKD. The CDR3 is made up of 17 amino acids. This chain's CDR3 is CAISESPGLLGNQPQHF. In nucleotides, the CDR3 is TGTGCCATCAGTGAGTCCCCCGGACTCCTCGGCAATCAGCCCCAGCATTTT.

The V gene is TRBV27, the J gene TRBJ1-1; TRBD1 matches at 9 bases. V shed 4 bases, J shed 5 bases, and the junction held 5 bases outside the gene matches. CDR3 length: 14 amino acids. The germline V gene encodes CDR1 MNHEY and CDR2 SMNVEV (reference sequence). The CDR3 DNA follows: TGTGCCAGCAGTTCCACAGGGGGCCGGACTGAAGCTTTCTTT. Translating it yields CASSSTGGRTEAFF.

This chain connects TRBV19 to TRBJ1-1; TRBD1 aligns across 9 bases. Trimming removed 8 bases from V and 4 bases from J; junction bases left unmatched: 14. The CDR3 spans 16 residues. Germline V gene lookup returns CDR1 LNHDA and CDR2 SQIVND (reference sequence). Here the CDR3 reads CASAWTGESRSTEAFF. The CDR3 nucleotides are TGTGCCAGTGCCTGGACAGGGGAGAGTAGAAGCACTGAAGCTTTCTTT.

The chain has TRBV3-1 (or the pseudogene TRBV3-2) and TRBJ2-2; 9 bases are a match to TRBD2. Germline CDR1 reads LGHDT; CDR2 reads YNNKEL (reference sequence). With V trimmed by 8 bases and J by 3 bases, 1 base remained unmatched. This CDR3 has 13 residues. The chain's CDR3 is CASASGDTGELFF. CDR3 coding DNA: TGTGCCAGCGCTAGCGGGGACACCGGGGAGCTGTTTTTT.

The V and J genes are TRBV7-9 and TRBJ1-2; TRBD1 matches 9 bases. The CDR3 runs 14 residues. The germline CDR1 and CDR2 sequences are SEHNR and FQNEAQ (reference sequence). The V segment lost 4 bases and the J segment 7 bases; nucleotides outside the gene matches: 7. The CDR3 loop is CASSYGTGLSGYTF. The CDR3 DNA reads TGTGCCAGCAGCTATGGGACAGGGCTCTCTGGCTACACCTTC.